This T cell receptor (beta chain) was recovered during a study of cytomegalovirus exposure and HLA in healthy donors. Turning to the study itself: Out of 170 million or so T cells, an earlier analysis found 117 million unique TCR beta sequences in total.

Researchers ran the PCR with 60 Vbeta and 13 Jbeta primers. The protocol was immunoSEQ multiplex PCR, while the TCRdb copy is restricted to in-frame clones and leaves out a portion. The sample yields approximately 91,000 clones, around nine tenths seen once. The material sequenced was PBMCs. The receptor was isolated from a man aged 25 to 40 in good health and CMV-seropositive.

This CDR3 reads CASSLFPTRLMYNEQFF. The CDR3, as DNA: TGTGCCAGCAGCCTCTTCCCCACTAGACTAATGTACAATGAGCAGTTCTTC. The chain is built from TRBV5-5 and TRBJ2-1; TRBD2 might be the D (5 bases). The CDR3 is 17 amino acids. V was trimmed by 4 bases and J by 4 bases, leaving 21 bases between them. Per germline, CDR1 SGHKS and CDR2 YYEKEE (reference sequence).